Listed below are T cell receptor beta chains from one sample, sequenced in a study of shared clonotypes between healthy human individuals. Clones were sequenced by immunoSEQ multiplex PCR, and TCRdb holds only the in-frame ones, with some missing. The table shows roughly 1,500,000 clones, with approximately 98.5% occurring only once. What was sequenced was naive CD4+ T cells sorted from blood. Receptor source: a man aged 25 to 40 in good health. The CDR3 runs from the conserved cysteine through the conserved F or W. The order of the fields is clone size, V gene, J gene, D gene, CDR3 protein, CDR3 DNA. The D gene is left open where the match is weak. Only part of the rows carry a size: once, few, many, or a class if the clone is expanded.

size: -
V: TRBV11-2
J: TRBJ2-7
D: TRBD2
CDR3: CASRRYAGGGPYEQYF
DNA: TGTGCCAGCAGGCGATATGCCGGGGGGGGGCCCTACGAGCAGTACTTC

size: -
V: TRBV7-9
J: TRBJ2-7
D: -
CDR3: CASSRGQRLYEQYF
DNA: TGTGCCAGCAGCAGAGGACAGAGATTATACGAGCAGTACTTC

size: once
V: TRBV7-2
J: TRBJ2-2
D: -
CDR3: CASSLDYGGELFF
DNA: TGTGCCAGCAGCTTAGATTACGGCGGGGAGCTGTTTTTT

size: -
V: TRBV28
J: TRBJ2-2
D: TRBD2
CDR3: CASSYPAGGSTGELFF
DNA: TGTGCCAGCAGTTACCCGGCGGGGGGGTCTACCGGGGAGCTGTTTTTT

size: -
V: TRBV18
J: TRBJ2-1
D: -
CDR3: CASSPLDTYNEQFF
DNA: TGTGCCAGCTCACCGCTAGATACCTACAATGAGCAGTTCTTC

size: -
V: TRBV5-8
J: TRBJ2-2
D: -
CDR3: CASSPYHRLTGELFF
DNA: TGTGCCAGCAGCCCATATCACAGACTCACCGGGGAGCTGTTTTTT

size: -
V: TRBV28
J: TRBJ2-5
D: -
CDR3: CASPTDPPGRETQYF
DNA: TGTGCCAGCCCTACGGACCCCCCTGGGCGTGAGACCCAGTACTTC

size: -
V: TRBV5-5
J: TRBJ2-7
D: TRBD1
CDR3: CASSLEGTGTYEQYF
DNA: TGTGCCAGCAGCTTGGAAGGGACAGGGACCTACGAGCAGTACTTC

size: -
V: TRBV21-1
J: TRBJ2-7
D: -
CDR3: CASSKAARGLGQYF
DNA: TGTGCCAGCAGCAAAGCCGCCAGGGGGCTAGGGCAGTACTTC

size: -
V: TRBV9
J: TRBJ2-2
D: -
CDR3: CASSVGSSNTGELFF
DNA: TGTGCCAGCAGCGTAGGCTCGTCGAACACCGGGGAGCTGTTTTTT

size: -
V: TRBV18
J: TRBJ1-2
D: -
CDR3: CASSPLRTPNYGYTF
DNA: TGTGCCAGCTCACCACTCCGCACCCCAAACTATGGCTACACCTTC

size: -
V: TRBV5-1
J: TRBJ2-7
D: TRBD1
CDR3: CASSGGWGQIREQYF
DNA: TGCGCCAGCAGCGGGGGCTGGGGACAGATCCGCGAGCAGTACTTC

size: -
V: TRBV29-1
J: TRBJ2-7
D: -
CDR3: CSVCSGPYEQYF
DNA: TGCAGCGTTTGCTCAGGTCCCTACGAGCAGTACTTC

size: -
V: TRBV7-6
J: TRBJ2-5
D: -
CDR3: CASSLLTSSETQYF
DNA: TGTGCCAGCAGCTTACTTACGTCCTCTGAGACCCAGTACTTC

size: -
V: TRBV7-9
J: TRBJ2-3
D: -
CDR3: CASSHKTDTQYF
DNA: TGTGCCAGCAGCCACAAAACAGATACGCAGTATTTT

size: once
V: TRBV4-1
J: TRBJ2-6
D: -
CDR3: CASSLRADVVSGANVLTF
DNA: TGCGCCAGCAGCCTTAGGGCAGACGTCGTATCTGGGGCCAACGTCCTGACTTTC

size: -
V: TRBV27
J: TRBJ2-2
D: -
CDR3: CASSLLVTNTGELFF
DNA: TGTGCCAGCAGTTTACTAGTTACCAACACCGGGGAGCTGTTTTTT

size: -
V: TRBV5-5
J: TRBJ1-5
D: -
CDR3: CASSTNPDRGQPQHF
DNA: TGTGCCAGCAGCACCAATCCAGACCGAGGACAGCCCCAGCATTTT

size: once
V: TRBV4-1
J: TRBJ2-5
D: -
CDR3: CASTPATSQETQYF
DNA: TGCGCCAGCACTCCCGCTACTAGCCAAGAGACCCAGTACTTC

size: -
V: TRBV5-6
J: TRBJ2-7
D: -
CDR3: CASSLGWTVDYEQYF
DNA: TGTGCCAGCAGCTTGGGATGGACCGTGGACTACGAGCAGTACTTC

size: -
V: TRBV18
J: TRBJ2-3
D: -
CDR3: CASSPPGFSTDTQYF
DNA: TGTGCCAGCTCACCACCGGGCTTTAGCACAGATACGCAGTATTTT

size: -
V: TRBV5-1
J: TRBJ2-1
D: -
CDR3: CASSLAGGREQFF
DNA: TGCGCCAGCAGCTTGGCCGGAGGTAGAGAGCAGTTCTTC

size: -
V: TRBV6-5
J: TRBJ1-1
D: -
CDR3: CASSSLEARGGTEAFF
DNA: TGTGCCAGCAGTTCCCTTGAGGCTCGGGGCGGCACTGAAGCTTTCTTT

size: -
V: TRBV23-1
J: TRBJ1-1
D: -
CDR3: CANAPEAFF
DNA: TGCGCCAACGCGCCGGAAGCTTTCTTT

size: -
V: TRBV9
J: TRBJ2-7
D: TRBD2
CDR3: CASSPRDYQSYEQYF
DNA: TGTGCCAGCAGCCCCCGGGACTACCAATCCTACGAGCAGTACTTC

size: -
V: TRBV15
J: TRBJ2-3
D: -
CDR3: CATSKPGFTDTQYF
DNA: TGTGCCACCAGCAAACCTGGGTTCACAGATACGCAGTATTTT

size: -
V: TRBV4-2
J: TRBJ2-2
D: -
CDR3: CASSQDPATGELFF
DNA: TGTGCCAGCAGCCAAGATCCAGCCACCGGGGAGCTGTTTTTT

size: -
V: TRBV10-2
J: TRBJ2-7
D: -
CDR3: CASSEFQGHTYEQYF
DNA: TGCGCCAGCAGTGAGTTTCAGGGCCACACTTACGAGCAGTACTTC

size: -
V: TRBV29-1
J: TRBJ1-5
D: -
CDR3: CSVLEFSDQPQHF
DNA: TGCAGCGTTCTGGAGTTTAGCGATCAGCCCCAGCATTTT

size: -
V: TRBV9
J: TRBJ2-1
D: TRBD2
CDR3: CASSAASGSYNEQFF
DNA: TGTGCCAGCAGCGCAGCTAGCGGCTCCTACAATGAGCAGTTCTTC

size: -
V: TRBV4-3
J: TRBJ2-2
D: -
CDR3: CASSQAGLRDTGELFF
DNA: TGCGCCAGCAGCCAAGCAGGGCTTCGCGACACCGGGGAGCTGTTTTTT

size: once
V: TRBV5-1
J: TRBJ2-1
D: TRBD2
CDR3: CASSLGLAGRGSRYNEQFF
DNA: TGCGCCAGCAGCCTGGGACTAGCGGGAAGGGGTTCAAGGTACAATGAGCAGTTCTTC

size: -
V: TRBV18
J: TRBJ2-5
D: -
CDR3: CASSQQGTQETQYF
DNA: TGTGCCAGCTCACAACAGGGTACACAAGAGACCCAGTACTTC

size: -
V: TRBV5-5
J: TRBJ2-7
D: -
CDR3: CASSLALAHEQYF
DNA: TGTGCCAGCAGCTTGGCGCTAGCGCACGAGCAGTACTTC

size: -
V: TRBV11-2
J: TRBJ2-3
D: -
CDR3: CASRHASGKIASTDTQYF
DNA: TGTGCCAGCAGACACGCATCCGGGAAGATAGCTAGCACAGATACGCAGTATTTT

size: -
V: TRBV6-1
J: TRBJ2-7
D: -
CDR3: CASTDTFYEQYF
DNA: TGTGCCAGCACGGACACTTTCTACGAGCAGTACTTC

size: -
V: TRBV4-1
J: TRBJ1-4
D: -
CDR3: CASSQSGGRNEKLFF
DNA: TGCGCCAGCAGCCAATCGGGGGGACGTAATGAAAAACTGTTTTTT

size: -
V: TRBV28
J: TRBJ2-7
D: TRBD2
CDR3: CASSLRGTRAYEQYF
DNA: TGTGCCAGCAGTTTACGGGGGACTAGGGCCTACGAGCAGTACTTC

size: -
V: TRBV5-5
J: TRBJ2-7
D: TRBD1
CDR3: CASSIYDRAGTYEQYF
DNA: TGTGCCAGCAGCATTTACGACAGGGCCGGGACCTACGAGCAGTACTTC

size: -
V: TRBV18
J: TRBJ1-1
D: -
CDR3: CASSANVRNTEAFF
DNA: TGTGCCAGCTCAGCCAACGTAAGGAACACTGAAGCTTTCTTT

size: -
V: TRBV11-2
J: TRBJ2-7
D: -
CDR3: CASRYQKAEQYF
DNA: TGTGCCAGCAGGTATCAAAAGGCCGAGCAGTACTTC

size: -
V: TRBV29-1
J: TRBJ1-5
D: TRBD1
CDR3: CSVEGQGAPSNQPQHF
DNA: TGCAGCGTTGAAGGACAGGGGGCGCCTTCCAATCAGCCCCAGCATTTT

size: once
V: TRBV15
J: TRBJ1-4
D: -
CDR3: CATSKRRNNEKLFF
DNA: TGTGCCACAAGCAAGCGACGGAATAATGAAAAACTGTTTTTT

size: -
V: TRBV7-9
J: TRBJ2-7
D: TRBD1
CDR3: CASSPGGFRYEQYF
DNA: TGTGCCAGCAGTCCAGGGGGATTTAGGTACGAGCAGTACTTC

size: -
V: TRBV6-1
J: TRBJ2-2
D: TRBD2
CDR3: CASFSGRNTGELFF
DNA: TGTGCCAGTTTTAGCGGGAGGAACACCGGGGAGCTGTTTTTT

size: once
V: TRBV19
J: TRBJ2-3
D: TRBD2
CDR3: CASGRAWDTQYF
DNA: TGTGCCAGCGGGAGGGCCTGGGATACGCAGTATTTT

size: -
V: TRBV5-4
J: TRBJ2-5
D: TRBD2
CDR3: CASSLGELAGVETQYF
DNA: TGTGCCAGCAGCTTGGGAGAACTAGCGGGAGTGGAGACCCAGTACTTC

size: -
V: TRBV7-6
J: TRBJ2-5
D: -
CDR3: CASSLARAGQETQYF
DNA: TGTGCCAGCAGCTTAGCGAGGGCGGGGCAAGAGACCCAGTACTTC

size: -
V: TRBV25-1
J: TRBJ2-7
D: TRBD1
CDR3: CASSEGTGFTYEQYF
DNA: TGTGCCAGCAGTGAAGGGACAGGGTTCACCTACGAGCAGTACTTC

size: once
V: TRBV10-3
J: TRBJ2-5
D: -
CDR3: CAISEAVGIQETQYF
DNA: TGTGCCATCAGTGAGGCGGTGGGGATCCAAGAGACCCAGTACTTC

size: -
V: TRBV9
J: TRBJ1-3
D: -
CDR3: CASSETAFSGNTIYF
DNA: TGTGCCAGCAGTGAGACAGCATTCTCTGGAAACACCATATATTTT

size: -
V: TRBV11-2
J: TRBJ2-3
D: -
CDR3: CASSARGRLPSTDTQYF
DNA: TGTGCCAGCAGCGCGCGGGGCCGATTACCTAGCACAGATACGCAGTATTTT

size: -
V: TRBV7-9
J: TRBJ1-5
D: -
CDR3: CASSLDERWARGHQPQHF
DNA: TGTGCCAGCAGCTTGGATGAGCGGTGGGCTCGGGGTCATCAGCCCCAGCATTTT